Presented here are 25 T cell receptor beta chains from one specimen sequenced in a study of T cells of healthy individuals. TCRdb re-called the 5' RACE reads through MiXCR, storing one row per CDR3 protein. Of 63,000 or so distinct CDR3 sequences in the sample, about a sixth were seen once. The receptor source for this set is a human donor in good health.

The gene calls are TRBV2 and TRBJ1-1; possibly TRBD1 for D (5 bases). CDR3 length: 15 amino acids. In germline, CDR1 is SNHLY, CDR2 FYNNEI. V gave up 5 bases and J gave up 0 bases, with 13 bases separating them. The CDR3, as DNA: TGTGCCAGCAGTAGGGTCAGGGAATTGAACACTGAAGCTTTCTTT. Translating gives CASSRVRELNTEAFF.

This clonotype has just a few counts. The chain carries TRBV10-3 and TRBJ2-3, with D possibly matching TRBD1 (5 bases). From germline, CDR1 is ENHRY and CDR2 SYGVKD. The V end lost 10 bases, the J end lost 2 bases, and 13 bases lay between the germline ends. The CDR3 covers 13 residues. CDR3 bases: TGTGCCACAAGGACATTCCTCACAGATACGCAGTATTTT. Its translation is CATRTFLTDTQYF.

The chain uses TRBV15 and TRBJ2-1; possible D gene TRBD1, 5 bases. V was clipped by 0 bases and J by 0 bases, with 18 bases between them. CDR1 and CDR2 (germline): LNHNV, YYDKDF (reference sequence). The CDR3 sequence is 19 residues long. The CDR3 region has the DNA TGTGCCACCAGCAGAGAATGGGGCGCCGATCCGAGCTCCTACAATGAGCAGTTCTTC. This sequence encodes CATSREWGADPSSYNEQFF. Together with reference TRBV15 and TRBJ2-1, the CDR3 gives the full variable domain: DAMVIQNPRYQVTQFGKPVTLSCSQTLNHNVMYWYQQKSSQAPKLLFHYYDKDFNNEADTPDNFQSRRPNTSFCFLDIRSPGLGDTAMYLCATSREWGADPSSYNEQFFGPGTRLTVL.

Many counts were recorded for this clonotype. The gene calls are TRBV27 and TRBJ1-2; D unresolved. The V gene's germline CDR1 is MNHEY and CDR2 SMNVEV (reference sequence). Trimming took 5 bases from V and 4 from J, leaving 14 bases between them. This CDR3 is built from 14 residues. CDR3 DNA: TGTGCCAGCAGTCCCCAGCAACCGGGCTATGGCTACACCTTC. This gives the protein CASSPQQPGYGYTF.

This clonotype was seen at least ten times. The V call is TRBV20-1, the J call TRBJ2-1, with 11 bases that match TRBD2. The CDR3 is made up of 17 amino acids. Trimming took 2 bases from V and 1 from J; bases not matched to a gene: 7. Germline lookup yields CDR1 DFQATT and CDR2 SNEGSKA (reference sequence). The CDR3 region has the DNA TGCAGTGCTAGACGTCCCGGGACTAGCGGTTCCTACAATGAGCAGTTCTTC. Its protein product is CSARRPGTSGSYNEQFF.

Ten or more counts support this clonotype. The chain recombines TRBV20-1 with TRBJ2-3; 8 bases match TRBD2. Germline-derived CDR1 and CDR2 are DFQATT and SNEGSKA (reference sequence). Trimming took 3 bases from V and 0 from J; bases not matched to a gene: 5. CDR3 length equals 15 residues. CDR3 sequence (DNA): TGCAGTGCTAGTCGGGGGGGCTTTAGCACAGATACGCAGTATTTT. Encoded protein: CSASRGGFSTDTQYF.

The chain is built from TRBV7-2 and TRBJ2-1, with 14 bases identical to TRBD2. The V gene's germline CDR1 is SGHTA and CDR2 FQGNSA. The CDR3 totals 18 residues. V was pared by 5 bases and J by 0 bases, with 6 bases of the junction left unmatched. CDR3 DNA: TGTGCCAGCAGCATGACTAGCGGGGGGGCGAGCTCCTACAATGAGCAGTTCTTC. Protein: CASSMTSGGASSYNEQFF.

The CDR3, as DNA: TGCAGCGTGTACAGGACTAACACTGAAGCTTTCTTT. Translated: CSVYRTNTEAFF. The J gene is TRBJ1-1, the V gene TRBV29-1; tentative D call: TRBD1 (5 bases). The germline V and J ends were trimmed by 6 bases and 2 bases, with 10 bases remaining between them. Germline V gene sequence: CDR1 SQVTM, CDR2 ANQGSEA. The CDR3 is made up of 12 amino acids.

This clonotype was picked up many times. V is TRBV2 and J is TRBJ2-5, with D perhaps TRBD1 (6 bases). Trimming left V 6 bases short and J 1 base short, with 12 bases between. The CDR3 contains 14 residues. Germline V lookup: CDR1 SNHLY, CDR2 FYNNEI. The CDR3 region is CASSKQGPQETQYF. The CDR3 nucleotides read TGTGCCAGCAGCAAACAGGGCCCCCAAGAGACCCAGTACTTC. The variable domain in full, completed from reference TRBV2 and TRBJ2-5, reads EPEVTQTPSHQVTQMGQEVILRCVPISNHLYFYWYRQILGQKVEFLVSFYNNEISEKSEIFDDQFSVERPDGSNFTLKIRSTKLEDSAMYFCASSKQGPQETQYFGPGTRLLVL.

The rearrangement joins TRBV6-6 to TRBJ2-1; a weak D match, TRBD2 (5 bases). The CDR3 has 16 residues. V was cut by 6 bases and J by 4 bases, with 19 bases left in between. Germline CDR1 is MNHNY and CDR2 is SVGAGI (reference sequence). The CDR3 is CASREVEWRGYNEQFF. CDR3 DNA: TGTGCCAGCAGGGAGGTTGAGTGGCGAGGATACAATGAGCAGTTCTTC.

The chain links TRBV18 to TRBJ1-1, with no clear D. The CDR3 spans 15 residues. V lost 3 bases and J lost 4, with 15 bases in between. CDR1 and CDR2 from the germline V gene are KGHSH and LQKENI. The chain's CDR3 is CASSPREYRSTEAFF. The DNA of the CDR3 is TGTGCCAGCTCACCTCGAGAGTATCGGAGCACTGAAGCTTTCTTT.

This clonotype was observed a few times. A much larger clone lies one base from this, so it may be a read error. This chain connects TRBV5-5 to TRBJ1-2; D gene unclear. The CDR3 length is 9 residues. CDR1 is SGHKS, CDR2 YYEKEE, per germline (reference sequence). V was clipped by 4 bases and J by 6 bases, with 1 base between them. CDR3 sequence reads: CASSDGYTF. Here the CDR3 DNA reads TGTGCCAGCAGCGATGGCTACACCTTC.

Many counts were recorded for this clonotype. V gene TRBV6-5 combines with J gene TRBJ1-6; D is unresolved. CDR1 is MNHEY and CDR2 is SVGAGI in the germline V gene. The CDR3 is 17 amino acids. Trimming stripped 0 bases from V and 0 bases from J, with 9 bases between. Here the CDR3 reads CASSYSGRSSYNSPLHF. CDR3 nucleotide sequence: TGTGCCAGCAGTTACTCAGGGCGTAGCTCCTATAATTCACCCCTCCACTTT.

A note on this clonotype: A read error may be the cause here, since a much bigger clone is one base away. The chain employs TRBV7-2 and TRBJ1-3, with D possibly matching TRBD1 (5 bases). Germline V gene data show CDR1 as SGHTA and CDR2 as FQGNSA. This CDR3 region has 13 residues. Here the CDR3 reads CVSSRVSGNTIYF. CDR3 nucleotide sequence: TGTGTCAGCAGCAGGGTTTCTGGAAACACCATATATTTT.

This clonotype was observed at least ten times. The V call is TRBV11-3, the J call TRBJ2-3; 11 bases are a match to TRBD2. Looked up from germline, CDR1 is SGHNT and CDR2 is YENEEA. V lost 4 bases to trimming and J lost 4 bases; unmatched junction nucleotides: 13. The CDR3 sequence is 18 residues long. The CDR3 is CASSSPGVLAGVADTQYF. For the CDR3, the DNA is TGTGCCAGCAGCTCCCCAGGGGTACTAGCGGGAGTGGCAGATACGCAGTATTTT.

This clonotype was recorded many times. V usage is TRBV7-9 and J usage is TRBJ2-2, with 12 bases aligning to TRBD2. The CDR3 length is 15 residues. The germline V gene encodes CDR1 SEHNR and CDR2 FQNEAQ (reference sequence). J lost 9 bases, V lost 5 bases, and 7 bases had no gene match. In DNA, the CDR3 is TGTGCCAGCAGCCGCGGACTAGCGGGGCCACGGGAGCTGTTTTTT. This sequence encodes CASSRGLAGPRELFF. The variable domain in full, completed from reference TRBV7-9 and TRBJ2-2, reads DTGVSQNPRHKITKRGQNVTFRCDPISEHNRLYWYRQTLGQGPEFLTYFQNEAQLEKSRLLSDRFSAERPKGSFSTLEIQRTEQGDSAMYLCASSRGLAGPRELFFGEGSRLTVL.

This clonotype appeared once. In DNA, the CDR3 is TGCGCCAGCAGTGCAACTTGGACAGGGGTCACTGAAGCTTTCTTT. This translates into CASSATWTGVTEAFF. The chain joins TRBV10-1 to TRBJ1-1, with 9 bases identical to TRBD1. Germline CDR1 reads WNHNN; CDR2 reads SYGVQD (reference sequence). V lost 4 bases and J lost 4; bases outside the gene matches: 7. The CDR3 totals 15 residues.

This clonotype has a count of ten or more. This chain links TRBV5-6 with TRBJ2-7; TRBD2 is a possible D gene (6 bases). The CDR3 is 13 amino acids. Per germline, CDR1 SGHDT and CDR2 YYEEEE. Trimming shortened V by 2 bases and J by 7 bases, and 13 bases separated the two germline ends. The CDR3 DNA follows: TGTGCCAGCAGCTTTATCGGGGCGGGGGAGCAGTACTTC. Translated, it gives CASSFIGAGEQYF. Full variable domain (outside the CDR3, taken from reference TRBV5-6 and TRBJ2-7): DAGVTQSPTHLIKTRGQQVTLRCSPKSGHDTVSWYQQALGQGPQFIFQYYEEEERQRGNFPDRFSGHQFPNYSSELNVNALLLGDSALYLCASSFIGAGEQYFGPGTRLTVT.

The rearrangement joins TRBV29-1 to TRBJ1-2, with TRBD1 as a possible D gene (5 bases). V was pared by 6 bases and J by 4 bases, with 9 bases between. The CDR3 covers 11 residues. The V gene's germline CDR1 is SQVTM and CDR2 ANQGSEA. The CDR3 DNA sequence: TGCAGCGTGGGGGTAGGCTATGGCTACACCTTC. The encoded protein is CSVGVGYGYTF.

This rearrangement joins TRBV3-1 to TRBJ2-1; 8 positions agree with TRBD2. Germline trimming cut 3 bases from V and 1 base from J; bases unmatched to any gene: 8. The CDR3 extends over 17 amino acids. Germline loops: CDR1 LGHDT, CDR2 YNNKEL (reference sequence). In nucleotides, the CDR3 is TGTGCCAGCAGCCACGGACTAGCCCTCCCTTCCTACAATGAGCAGTTCTTC. Translated: CASSHGLALPSYNEQFF.

This clonotype was observed a handful of times. The chain links TRBV28 to TRBJ2-4, with D unresolved. Germline V gene sequence: CDR1 MDHEN, CDR2 SYDVKM. The CDR3 runs 15 residues. With 6 bases removed from V and 6 bases from J, the gap between germline ends came to 18 bases. Here the CDR3 DNA reads TGTGCCAGCAGAACGGGTCTTAGCCTTGGAAACATTCAGTACTTC. It translates to CASRTGLSLGNIQYF.

This sequence joins TRBV28 and TRBJ1-3; no clear D. From germline, CDR1 is MDHEN and CDR2 SYDVKM. This CDR3 has 16 amino acids. V was shortened by 4 bases and J by 4 bases, with 17 bases between the two germline ends. The CDR3 nucleotides read TGTGCCAGCAGTTCCGTTCGTGGGGAAGGGGGAAACACCATATATTTT. Protein product: CASSSVRGEGGNTIYF.

The chain links TRBV15 to TRBJ2-4, with unresolved D. The V end was cut by 0 bases, the J end by 4 bases, with 1 base between. There are 12 residues in the CDR3. Germline assignment: CDR1 LNHNV and CDR2 YYDKDF (reference sequence). DNA for the CDR3: TGTGCCACCAGCAGAGATAAAAACATTCAGTACTTC. This translates into CATSRDKNIQYF.

This clonotype was seen at least ten times. CDR3 DNA: TGTGCCAGCAGCTTGGTGGCAGATACGCAGTATTTT. It codes for CASSLVADTQYF. V is TRBV5-4 and J is TRBJ2-3, with no clear D. Trimming removed 0 bases from V and 4 bases from J, with 3 bases in between. The CDR3 is made up of 12 amino acids. Germline loops: CDR1 SGHNT, CDR2 YYREEE (reference sequence).

This clonotype occurred many times. V and J are TRBV18 and TRBJ2-1, with 7 bases that match TRBD2. Germline loops: CDR1 KGHSH, CDR2 LQKENI. V was pared by 6 bases and J by 5 bases, with 10 bases of the junction left unmatched. This CDR3 comprises 15 residues. The CDR3 region is CASSPGGSWDNEQFF. The CDR3 region has the DNA TGTGCCAGCTCTCCCGGGGGGTCGTGGGACAATGAGCAGTTCTTC.